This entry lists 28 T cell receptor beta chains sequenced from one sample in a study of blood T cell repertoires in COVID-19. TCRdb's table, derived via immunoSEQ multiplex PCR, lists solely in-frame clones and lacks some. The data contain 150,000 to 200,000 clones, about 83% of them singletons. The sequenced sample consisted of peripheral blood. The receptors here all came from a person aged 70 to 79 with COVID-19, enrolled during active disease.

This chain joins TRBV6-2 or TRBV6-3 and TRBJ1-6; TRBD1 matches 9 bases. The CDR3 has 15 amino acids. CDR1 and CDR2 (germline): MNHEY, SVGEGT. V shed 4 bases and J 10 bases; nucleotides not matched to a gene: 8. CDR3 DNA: TGTGCCAGCAGTTCCCCGGGACAGGGCGCCTCACCCCTCCACTTT. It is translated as CASSSPGQGASPLHF.

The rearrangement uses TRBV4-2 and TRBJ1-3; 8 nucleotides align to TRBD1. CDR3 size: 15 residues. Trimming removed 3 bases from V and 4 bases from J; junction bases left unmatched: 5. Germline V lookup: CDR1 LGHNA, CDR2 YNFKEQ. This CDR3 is CASSQDRVVGNTIYF. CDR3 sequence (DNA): TGTGCCAGCAGCCAGGACAGGGTGGTCGGAAACACCATATATTTT.

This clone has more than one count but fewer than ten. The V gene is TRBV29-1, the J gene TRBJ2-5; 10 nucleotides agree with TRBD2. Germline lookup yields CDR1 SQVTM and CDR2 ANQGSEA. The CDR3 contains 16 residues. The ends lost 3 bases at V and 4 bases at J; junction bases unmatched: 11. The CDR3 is CSVEGLAGVGIETQYF. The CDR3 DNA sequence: TGCAGCGTTGAGGGGCTAGCGGGGGTCGGAATAGAGACCCAGTACTTC.

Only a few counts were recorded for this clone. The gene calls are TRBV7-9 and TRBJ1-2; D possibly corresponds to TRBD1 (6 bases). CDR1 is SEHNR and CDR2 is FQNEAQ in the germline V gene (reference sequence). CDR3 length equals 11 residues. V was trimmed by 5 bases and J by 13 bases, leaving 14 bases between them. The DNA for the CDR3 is TGTGCCAGCAGCCGGGGACAAGGAAGCACCTTC. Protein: CASSRGQGSTF.

Written as DNA, the CDR3 is TGTGCCAGCAGCATTAAGACAGGGAACTATGGCTACACCTTC. This translates into CASSIKTGNYGYTF. V is TRBV21-1 and J is TRBJ1-2; TRBD1 is the table's D call, not checked against the DNA. TRBV21-1 is recorded as a pseudogene. The CDR3 spans 14 residues.

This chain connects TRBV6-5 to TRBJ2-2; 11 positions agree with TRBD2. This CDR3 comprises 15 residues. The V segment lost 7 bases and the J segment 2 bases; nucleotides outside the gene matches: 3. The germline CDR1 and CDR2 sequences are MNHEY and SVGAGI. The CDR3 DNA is TGTGCCAGCACACTAGCGGGGGCAAACACCGGGGAGCTGTTTTTT. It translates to CASTLAGANTGELFF.

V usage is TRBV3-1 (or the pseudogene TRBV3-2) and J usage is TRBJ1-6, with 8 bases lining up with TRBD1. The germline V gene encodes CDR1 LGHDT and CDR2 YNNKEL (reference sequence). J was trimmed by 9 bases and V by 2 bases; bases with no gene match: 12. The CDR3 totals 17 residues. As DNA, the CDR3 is TGTGCCAGCAGCCAACAGGACAGGGCCCTTTTGGGTTCACCCCTCCACTTT. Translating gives CASSQQDRALLGSPLHF.

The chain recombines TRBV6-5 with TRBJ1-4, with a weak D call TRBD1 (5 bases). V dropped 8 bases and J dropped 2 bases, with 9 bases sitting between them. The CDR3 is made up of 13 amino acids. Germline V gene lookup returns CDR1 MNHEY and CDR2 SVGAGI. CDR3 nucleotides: TGTGCCAGCTCAGGGATTACTAATGAAAAACTGTTTTTT. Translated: CASSGITNEKLFF.

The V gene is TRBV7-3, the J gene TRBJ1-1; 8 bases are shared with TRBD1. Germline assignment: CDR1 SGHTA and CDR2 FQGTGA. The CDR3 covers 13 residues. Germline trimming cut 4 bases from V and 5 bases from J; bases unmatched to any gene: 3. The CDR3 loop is CASSYRTGTEAFF. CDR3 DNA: TGTGCCAGCAGCTACCGGACAGGGACTGAAGCTTTCTTT.

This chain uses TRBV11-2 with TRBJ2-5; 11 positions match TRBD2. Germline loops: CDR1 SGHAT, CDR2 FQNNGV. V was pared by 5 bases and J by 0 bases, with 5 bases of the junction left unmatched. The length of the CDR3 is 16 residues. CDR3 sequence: CASSPRLAGHQETQYF. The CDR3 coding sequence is TGTGCCAGCAGCCCTCGACTAGCGGGGCACCAAGAGACCCAGTACTTC.

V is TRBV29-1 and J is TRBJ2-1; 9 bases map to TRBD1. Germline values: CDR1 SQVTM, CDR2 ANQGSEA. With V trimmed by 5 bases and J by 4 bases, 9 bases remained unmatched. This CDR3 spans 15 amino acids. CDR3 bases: TGCAGCGTTTTCGACAGGGGGACTGTTTACAATGAGCAGTTCTTC. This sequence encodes CSVFDRGTVYNEQFF.

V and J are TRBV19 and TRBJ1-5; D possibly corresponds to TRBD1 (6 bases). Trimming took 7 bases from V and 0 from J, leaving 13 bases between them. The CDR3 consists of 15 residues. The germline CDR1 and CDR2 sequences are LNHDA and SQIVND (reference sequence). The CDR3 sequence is CASTQGRYSNQPQHF. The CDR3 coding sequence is TGTGCCAGTACCCAGGGGAGATATAGCAATCAGCCCCAGCATTTT.

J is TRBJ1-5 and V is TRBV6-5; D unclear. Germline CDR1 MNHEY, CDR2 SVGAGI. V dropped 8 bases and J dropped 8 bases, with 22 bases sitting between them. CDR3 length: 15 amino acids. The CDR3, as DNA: TGTGCCAGCCTGAGTTCCGGTTCGGGTAGTAAGCCCCAGCATTTT. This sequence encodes CASLSSGSGSKPQHF.

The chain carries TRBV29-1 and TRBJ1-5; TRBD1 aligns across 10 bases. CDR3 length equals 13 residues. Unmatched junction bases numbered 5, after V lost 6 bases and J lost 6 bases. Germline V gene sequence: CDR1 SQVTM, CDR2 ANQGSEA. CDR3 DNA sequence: TGCAGCGTCGGGACAGGGGACGGTCAGCCCCAGCATTTT. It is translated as CSVGTGDGQPQHF. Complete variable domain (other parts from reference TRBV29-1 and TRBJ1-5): SAVISQKPSRDICQRGTSLTIQCQVDSQVTMMFWYRQQPGQSLTLIATANQGSEATYESGFVIDKFPISRPNLTFSTLTVSNMSPEDSSIYLCSVGTGDGQPQHFGDGTRLSIL.

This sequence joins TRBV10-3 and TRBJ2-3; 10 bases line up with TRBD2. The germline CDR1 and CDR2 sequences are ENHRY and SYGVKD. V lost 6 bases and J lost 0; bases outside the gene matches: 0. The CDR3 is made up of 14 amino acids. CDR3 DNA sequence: TGTGCCATCAGGACTAGCGGGAGCACAGATACGCAGTATTTT. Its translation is CAIRTSGSTDTQYF.

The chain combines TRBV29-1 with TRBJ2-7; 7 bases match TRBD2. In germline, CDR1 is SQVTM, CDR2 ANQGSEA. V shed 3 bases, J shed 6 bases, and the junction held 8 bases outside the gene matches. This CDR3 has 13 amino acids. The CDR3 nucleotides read TGCAGCGTTGAGGGAGGGTACCCCACCGAGCAGTACTTC. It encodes CSVEGGYPTEQYF.

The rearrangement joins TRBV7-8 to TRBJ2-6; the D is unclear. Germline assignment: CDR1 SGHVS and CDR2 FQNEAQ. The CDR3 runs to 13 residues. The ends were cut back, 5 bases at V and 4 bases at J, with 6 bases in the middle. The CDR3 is CASSSRGANVLTF. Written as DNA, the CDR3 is TGTGCCAGCAGCAGCCGGGGGGCCAACGTCCTGACTTTC.

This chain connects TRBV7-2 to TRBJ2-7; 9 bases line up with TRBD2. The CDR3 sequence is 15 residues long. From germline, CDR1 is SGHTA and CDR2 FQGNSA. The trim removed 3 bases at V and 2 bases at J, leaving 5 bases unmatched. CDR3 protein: CASSFRRGGAYEQYF. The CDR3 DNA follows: TGTGCCAGCAGCTTTCGGCGGGGGGGTGCCTACGAGCAGTACTTC.

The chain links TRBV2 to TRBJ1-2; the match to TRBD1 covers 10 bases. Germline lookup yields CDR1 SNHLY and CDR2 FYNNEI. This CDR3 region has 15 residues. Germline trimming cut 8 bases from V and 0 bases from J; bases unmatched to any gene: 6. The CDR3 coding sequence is TGTGCCAGCTTTGGACAGGGGGGAACTAACTATGGCTACACCTTC. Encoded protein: CASFGQGGTNYGYTF.

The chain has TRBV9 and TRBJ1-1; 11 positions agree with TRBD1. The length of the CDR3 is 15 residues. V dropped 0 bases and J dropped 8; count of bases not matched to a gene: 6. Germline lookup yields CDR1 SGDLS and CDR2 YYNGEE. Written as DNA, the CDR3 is TGTGCCAGCAGCGTAGCTCTGGGACAGGGGGGAGAAGCTTTCTTT. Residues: CASSVALGQGGEAFF. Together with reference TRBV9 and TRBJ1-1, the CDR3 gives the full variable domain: DSGVTQTPKHLITATGQRVTLRCSPRSGDLSVYWYQQSLDQGLQFLIQYYNGEERAKGNILERFSAQQFPDLHSELNLSSLELGDSALYFCASSVALGQGGEAFFGQGTRLTVV.

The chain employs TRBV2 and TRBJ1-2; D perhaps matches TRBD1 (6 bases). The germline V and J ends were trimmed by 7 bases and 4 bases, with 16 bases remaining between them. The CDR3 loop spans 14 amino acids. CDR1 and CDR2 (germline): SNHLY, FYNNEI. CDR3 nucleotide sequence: TGTGCCAGCAATCAACAGGGAGTAGGCTATGGCTACACCTTC. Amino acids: CASNQQGVGYGYTF.

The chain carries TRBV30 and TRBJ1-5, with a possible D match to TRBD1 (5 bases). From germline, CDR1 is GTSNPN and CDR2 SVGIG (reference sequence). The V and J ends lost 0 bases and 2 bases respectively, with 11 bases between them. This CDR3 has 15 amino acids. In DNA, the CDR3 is TGTGCCTGGAGTGTAGGAGGGGTTGGCAATCAGCCCCAGCATTTT. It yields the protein CAWSVGGVGNQPQHF.

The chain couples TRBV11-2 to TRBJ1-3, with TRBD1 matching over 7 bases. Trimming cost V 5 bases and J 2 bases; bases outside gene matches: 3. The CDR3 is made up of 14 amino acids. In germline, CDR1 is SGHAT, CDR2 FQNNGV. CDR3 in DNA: TGTGCCAGCAGCATCGGGACAGCTGGAAACACCATATATTTT. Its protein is CASSIGTAGNTIYF. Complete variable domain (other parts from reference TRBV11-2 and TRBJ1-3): EAGVAQSPRYKIIEKRQSVAFWCNPISGHATLYWYQQILGQGPKLLIQFQNNGVVDDSQLPKDRFSAERLKGVDSTLKIQPAKLEDSAVYLCASSIGTAGNTIYFGEGSWLTVV.

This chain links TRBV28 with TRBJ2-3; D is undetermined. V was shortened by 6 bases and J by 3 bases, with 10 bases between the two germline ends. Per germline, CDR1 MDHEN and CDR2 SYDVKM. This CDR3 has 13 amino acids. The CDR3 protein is CASRQHRTDTQYF. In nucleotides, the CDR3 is TGTGCCAGCAGACAACACAGAACAGATACGCAGTATTTT.

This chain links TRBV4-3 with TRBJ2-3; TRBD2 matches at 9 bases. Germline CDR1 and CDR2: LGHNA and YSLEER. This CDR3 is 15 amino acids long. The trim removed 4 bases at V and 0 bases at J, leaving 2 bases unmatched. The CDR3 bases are TGCGCCAGCAGCCCGGGACTAGCTAGCACAGATACGCAGTATTTT. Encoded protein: CASSPGLASTDTQYF.

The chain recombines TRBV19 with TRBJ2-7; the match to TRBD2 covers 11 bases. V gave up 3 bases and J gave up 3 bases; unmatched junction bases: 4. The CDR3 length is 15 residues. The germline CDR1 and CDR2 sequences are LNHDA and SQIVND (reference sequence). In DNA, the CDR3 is TGTGCCAGTAGTATGGGACTAGCGGAGATCTACGAGCAGTACTTC. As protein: CASSMGLAEIYEQYF.

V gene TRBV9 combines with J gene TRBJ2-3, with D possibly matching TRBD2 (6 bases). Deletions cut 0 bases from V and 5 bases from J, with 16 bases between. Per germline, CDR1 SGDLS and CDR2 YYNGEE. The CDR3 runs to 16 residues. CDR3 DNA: TGTGCCAGCAGCGTAGCAGTCGGTAGCGGCCTAGATACGCAGTATTTT. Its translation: CASSVAVGSGLDTQYF.

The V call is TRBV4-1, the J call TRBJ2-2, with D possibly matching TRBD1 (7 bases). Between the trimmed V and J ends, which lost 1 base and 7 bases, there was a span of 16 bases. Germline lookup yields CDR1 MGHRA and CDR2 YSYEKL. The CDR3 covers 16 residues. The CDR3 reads CASSQVVQGGGGELFF. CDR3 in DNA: TGCGCCAGCAGCCAAGTAGTTCAGGGGGGAGGCGGGGAGCTGTTTTTT.